Listed below are T cell receptor beta chains from one sample, sequenced in a study of molecular identifiers for immune sequencing clone quantification. Each CDR3 protein gets one entry after TCRdb re-called the PCR reads with MiXCR. The profile shows about 640,000 distinct CDR3 sequences, around 20% of them singletons. The sequencing input was naive CD8+ T cells from blood, with Jurkat cell RNA spiked in. These receptors came from a human donor in good health. Some libraries in this study had Jurkat cell RNA spiked in. The CDR3 runs from the conserved cysteine through the conserved F or W. The order of the fields is V gene, J gene, D gene, clone size, CDR3 DNA, CDR3 protein. The D gene is left open where the match is weak. The size entry is marked missing in some rows and otherwise reads once, few, many or a size class.

TRBV6-5	TRBJ1-6	TRBD1	many	TGTGCCAGCAGTTACTCGCGTCAGGGGGTTTGGTCCTATAATTCACCCCTCCACTTT	CASSYSRQGVWSYNSPLHF
TRBV9	TRBJ1-5	TRBD1	many	TGTGCCAGCAGCGCCGGACAGGGCAATCTTCAGCCCCAGCATTTT	CASSAGQGNLQPQHF
TRBV4-1	TRBJ2-5	TRBD1	many	TGCGCCAGCAGCCGACCCGGGACAGCTAAGGAGACCCAGTACTTC	CASSRPGTAKETQYF
TRBV7-9	TRBJ2-6	TRBD1	NA	TGTGCCAGCAGCTCGGGACAGGGATTCTCTGGGGCCAACGCCCTGACTTTC	CASSSGQGFSGANALTF
TRBV19	TRBJ1-1	NA	NA	TGTGCCAGTAGTCCCCCTGGGGTGGAGAACACTGAAGCTTTCTTT	CASSPPGVENTEAFF
TRBV30	TRBJ2-1	NA	once	TGTGCCTGGAGTGTAGGTATAGCGGACAATGAGCTGTTCTTC	CAWSVGIADNELFF
TRBV27	TRBJ1-1	NA	many	TGTGCCAGCAGCCGTGCCCGGGAAGGGCGGACTGAAGCTTTCTTT	CASSRAREGRTEAFF
TRBV6-2/TRBV6-3	TRBJ2-2	NA	many	TGTGCCAGCAGTCCCGGAGTAGCCGTCACCGGGGAGCTGTTTTTT	CASSPGVAVTGELFF
TRBV19	TRBJ2-5	NA	NA	TGTGCCAGTAGTATAGCAGAAACCCAAGAGACCCAGTACTTC	CASSIAETQETQYF
TRBV11-2	TRBJ2-7	NA	few	TGTGCCAGCAGCTTTGATAGCTCGGCAGGCGCCGAGCAGTACTTC	CASSFDSSAGAEQYF
TRBV6-5	TRBJ1-4	NA	NA	TGTGCCAGCAGTGAAGAGGGATGGGGGAGGGATGAAAAACTGTTTTTT	CASSEEGWGRDEKLFF
TRBV7-9	TRBJ1-1	NA	many	TGTGCCAGCAGCCCCCAGTGGAAGTCTGAAGCTTTCTTT	CASSPQWKSEAFF
TRBV7-9	TRBJ2-3	TRBD2	many	TGTGCCAGCAGCACCACCTTGACTAGCGGGAGTAGCACAGATACGCAGTATTTT	CASSTTLTSGSSTDTQYF
TRBV27	TRBJ2-1	TRBD1	many	TGTGCCAGCAGTTGGACGTATCCGGGACAGATACTTGAAGAGCAGTTCTTC	CASSWTYPGQILEEQFF
TRBV6-1	TRBJ2-3	TRBD2	many	TGTGCCAGCCGATTGGGACTAGCGGCTAGCACAGATACGCAGTATTTT	CASRLGLAASTDTQYF
TRBV11-2	TRBJ1-1	NA	many	TGTGCCAGCAGCGGCGCCACTGAAGCTTTCTTT	CASSGATEAFF
TRBV2	TRBJ2-7	NA	few	TGTGCCAGCAGCGAGACAACTTTTTACGAGCAGTACTTC	CASSETTFYEQYF